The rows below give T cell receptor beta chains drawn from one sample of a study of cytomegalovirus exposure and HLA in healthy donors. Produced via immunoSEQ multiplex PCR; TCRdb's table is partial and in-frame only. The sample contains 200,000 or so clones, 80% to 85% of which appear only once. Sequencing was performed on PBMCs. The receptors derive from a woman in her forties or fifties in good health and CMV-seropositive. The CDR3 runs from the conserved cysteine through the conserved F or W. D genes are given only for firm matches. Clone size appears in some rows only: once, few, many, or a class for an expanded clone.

CDR3: CASSERTSYPYEQYF
DNA: TGTGCCAGCAGTGAGAGGACTAGCTATCCCTACGAGCAGTACTTC
D: TRBD2
length: 15
size: .
V: TRBV6-1
J: TRBJ2-7

CDR3: CASSLGLAGLYNEQFF
DNA: TGTGCCAGCAGCTTAGGGCTAGCGGGATTATACAATGAGCAGTTCTTC
D: TRBD2
length: 16
size: .
V: TRBV11-2
J: TRBJ2-1

CDR3: CASSLALGARTEAFF
DNA: TGCGCCAGCAGCTTGGCCTTGGGGGCGCGGACTGAAGCTTTCTTT
D: .
length: 15
size: .
V: TRBV5-1
J: TRBJ1-1

CDR3: CASSLYGLTGRGNEQFF
DNA: TGTGCCAGCAGTCTGTACGGACTGACCGGGAGGGGTAATGAGCAGTTCTTC
D: TRBD2
length: 17
size: few
V: TRBV6-4
J: TRBJ2-1

CDR3: CAISLGAGGDYGYTF
DNA: TGTGCCATCAGCCTAGGGGCAGGGGGAGACTATGGCTACACCTTC
D: TRBD1
length: 15
size: .
V: TRBV10-3
J: TRBJ1-2

CDR3: CASSLWGGSYEQYF
DNA: TGTGCCAGCAGCTTATGGGGGGGATCCTACGAGCAGTACTTC
D: TRBD2
length: 14
size: .
V: TRBV11-2
J: TRBJ2-7

CDR3: CASSVAGTYEQYF
DNA: TGTGCCAGCAGTGTGGCGGGTACCTACGAGCAGTACTTC
D: .
length: 13
size: .
V: TRBV25-1
J: TRBJ2-7

CDR3: CASSEVLRTSGAFNEQFF
DNA: TGTGCCAGCAGTGAAGTTCTGCGGACTAGCGGTGCCTTCAATGAGCAGTTCTTC
D: TRBD2
length: 18
size: few
V: TRBV6-1
J: TRBJ2-1

CDR3: CASSLGLAEIYEQYF
DNA: TGTGCCAGCAGTTTAGGACTAGCGGAGATCTACGAGCAGTACTTC
D: TRBD2
length: 15
size: .
V: TRBV28
J: TRBJ2-7

CDR3: CASSLSQGVYEQYF
DNA: TGTGCCAGCAGCCTATCACAGGGGGTCTACGAGCAGTACTTC
D: TRBD1
length: 14
size: .
V: TRBV6-5
J: TRBJ2-7

CDR3: CASSERVGQGPEQFF
DNA: TGCGCCAGCAGTGAGAGGGTGGGACAGGGGCCCGAGCAGTTCTTC
D: TRBD1
length: 15
size: few
V: TRBV10-2
J: TRBJ2-1

CDR3: CASSPSPPRSGNTIYF
DNA: TGTGCCAGCTCACCTTCTCCCCCGAGGTCTGGAAACACCATATATTTT
D: .
length: 16
size: .
V: TRBV18
J: TRBJ1-3

CDR3: CASSSGSGQPNTEAFF
DNA: TGTGCCAGCAGTTCGGGTTCGGGACAGCCGAACACTGAAGCTTTCTTT
D: TRBD1
length: 16
size: .
V: TRBV28
J: TRBJ1-1

CDR3: CASSLHSQRTNYGYTF
DNA: TGTGCCAGCAGCTTACACAGCCAAAGAACTAACTATGGCTACACCTTC
D: .
length: 16
size: .
V: TRBV7-2
J: TRBJ1-2